The next 23 T cell receptor beta chains were all read from a single sample in a study of OX40 agonist ivuxolimab in advanced cancers. Assay used: immunoSEQ multiplex PCR; TCRdb lists only in-frame clones, some missing. The table includes under 85,000 clones, about 89% detected once. Specimen: CD4+ or CD8+ T cells sorted from blood, collected in a trial of the OX40 agonist ivuxolimab. The receptors shown here come from an adult with an advanced solid tumor such as melanoma, head and neck, liver or kidney cancer.

This chain joins TRBV7-2 and TRBJ1-2; TRBD1 might be the D (5 bases). Germline lookup yields CDR1 SGHTA and CDR2 FQGNSA. The V and J ends lost 5 bases and 4 bases respectively, with 14 bases between them. The CDR3 contains 14 residues. The CDR3 DNA reads TGTGCCAGCAGCCCGGGGACCAGGAGCTATGGCTACACCTTC. Translation gives CASSPGTRSYGYTF.

This sequence joins TRBV30 and TRBJ2-7; tentatively, D is TRBD2 (7 bases). The V end lost 5 bases, the J end lost 1 base, and 15 bases lay between the germline ends. The CDR3 runs to 14 residues. CDR1 and CDR2 from the germline V gene are GTSNPN and SVGIG (reference sequence). CDR3 DNA: TGTGCCTGGGGGGGGGCGGGAGTATCCTACGAGCAGTACTTC. Translation gives CAWGGAGVSYEQYF.

The CDR3 protein is CASSTGKKGYGYTF. The CDR3 bases are TGTGCCAGTAGTACAGGGAAGAAAGGTTATGGCTACACCTTC. The chain is built from TRBV19 and TRBJ1-2; D is perhaps TRBD1 (5 bases). The CDR3 loop spans 14 amino acids. Germline assignment: CDR1 LNHDA and CDR2 SQIVND (reference sequence). The ends were cut back, 4 bases at V and 5 bases at J, with 14 bases in the middle.

This chain uses TRBV28 with TRBJ1-5, with 8 bases that match TRBD1. The V gene end was trimmed by 2 bases and the J gene end by 2 bases; junction bases not matched to a gene: 17. The germline V gene encodes CDR1 MDHEN and CDR2 SYDVKM. There are 20 residues in the CDR3. The CDR3 here is CASSLLKQGQGLMGNQPQHF. CDR3 DNA sequence: TGTGCCAGCAGTTTACTAAAACAAGGACAGGGCTTGATGGGCAATCAGCCCCAGCATTTT.

This chain connects TRBV5-4 to TRBJ2-5, with TRBD1 matching 7 bases. The germline V gene encodes CDR1 SGHNT and CDR2 YYREEE (reference sequence). Unmatched junction bases numbered 7, after V lost 2 bases and J lost 6 bases. CDR3 length: 14 residues. In nucleotides, the CDR3 is TGTGCCAGCAGCTTACCGGGACAGCCCAAGACCCAGTACTTC. It codes for CASSLPGQPKTQYF.

J is TRBJ2-1 and V is TRBV30, with D possibly being TRBD1 (6 bases). Germline V gives CDR1 GTSNPN, CDR2 SVGIG (reference sequence). The CDR3 extends over 18 amino acids. V lost 3 bases, J lost 0 bases, and 21 bases lay in between. Here the CDR3 reads CAWRDVIMTGSSYNEQFF. The CDR3 coding sequence is TGTGCCTGGAGGGACGTAATAATGACAGGTAGCTCCTACAATGAGCAGTTCTTC.

The chain uses TRBV27 and TRBJ2-1; the match to TRBD2 covers 12 bases. This CDR3 spans 17 amino acids. Germline CDR1 reads MNHEY; CDR2 reads SMNVEV (reference sequence). The ends lost 3 bases at V and 6 bases at J; junction bases unmatched: 9. CDR3 amino acids: CASSFPRLAGEGNEQFF. CDR3 nucleotide sequence: TGTGCCAGCAGTTTCCCTAGACTAGCGGGAGAGGGCAATGAGCAGTTCTTC.

This clone was recorded only once. The rearrangement joins TRBV6-1 to TRBJ2-5; TRBD1 aligns across 9 bases. The CDR3 loop spans 13 amino acids. Germline values: CDR1 MNHNS, CDR2 SASEGT. The J segment lost 5 bases and the V segment lost 6 bases, leaving 4 bases of the junction unmatched. In nucleotides, the CDR3 is TGTGCCAGCAGAGGGACAGGGTGGGAGACCCAGTACTTC. Amino acid sequence: CASRGTGWETQYF.

The chain uses TRBV19 and TRBJ2-5; D remains ambiguous. CDR1 is LNHDA and CDR2 is SQIVND in the germline V gene (reference sequence). This CDR3 comprises 14 residues. Trimming took off 2 bases at V and 6 bases at J, with 13 bases between the two ends. CDR3 region: CASSILLHGQTQYF. In DNA, the CDR3 is TGTGCCAGTAGTATATTACTCCATGGGCAGACCCAGTACTTC. Combining the CDR3 with reference TRBV19 and TRBJ2-5 gives the whole variable domain DGGITQSPKYLFRKEGQNVTLSCEQNLNHDAMYWYRQDPGQGLRLIYYSQIVNDFQKGDIAEGYSVSREKKESFPLTVTSAQKNPTAFYLCASSILLHGQTQYFGPGTRLLVL.

The chain couples TRBV7-8 to TRBJ2-1, with 8 positions matching TRBD2. This CDR3 is 17 amino acids long. The V gene end was trimmed by 5 bases and the J gene end by 10 bases; junction bases not matched to a gene: 19. CDR1 and CDR2 from the germline V gene are SGHVS and FQNEAQ. Written as DNA, the CDR3 is TGTGCCAGCAGCCGCGGGGTTCGGGGGGGCCGAGGTTCGGAGCAGTTCTTC. It is translated as CASSRGVRGGRGSEQFF.

Only one count was recorded for this clone. V and J are TRBV27 and TRBJ2-3; 7 bases align to TRBD1. J was trimmed by 0 bases and V by 3 bases; bases with no gene match: 15. The germline V gene encodes CDR1 MNHEY and CDR2 SMNVEV (reference sequence). This CDR3 is 19 amino acids long. The CDR3 reads CASSFDPSRQGTSTDTQYF. The CDR3 nucleotides read TGTGCCAGCAGTTTTGACCCCTCCCGACAGGGAACTAGCACAGATACGCAGTATTTT.

This chain uses TRBV28 with TRBJ1-5; TRBD1 matches 7 bases. Germline CDR1 reads MDHEN; CDR2 reads SYDVKM. V was clipped by 5 bases and J by 2 bases; unmatched bases: 9. This CDR3 region has 16 residues. CDR3 nucleotides: TGTGCCAGCAGTCCACAACAGGGGTTGGGCAATCAGCCCCAGCATTTT. Amino acid sequence: CASSPQQGLGNQPQHF.

In this sample, this clone turned up a few times. V gene TRBV6-1 combines with J gene TRBJ1-2; D ambiguous. Germline V gives CDR1 MNHNS, CDR2 SASEGT. The CDR3 has 12 amino acids. Trimming stripped 1 base from V and 4 bases from J, with 4 bases between. In DNA form, the CDR3 reads TGTGCCAGCAGTGAAGTGGGCTATGGCTACACCTTC. Its translation is CASSEVGYGYTF.

This chain joins TRBV2 and TRBJ2-5; TRBD2 aligns across 9 bases. From germline, CDR1 is SNHLY and CDR2 FYNNEI. CDR3 size: 14 residues. The trim removed 10 bases at V and 2 bases at J, leaving 8 bases unmatched. CDR3 in DNA: TGTGCCACTATGGGGCTAGCGGGGCAAGAGACCCAGTACTTC. It codes for CATMGLAGQETQYF.

The J gene is TRBJ2-7, the V gene TRBV5-4; TRBD2 matches at 9 bases. Trimming cost V 4 bases and J 0 bases; bases outside gene matches: 8. The CDR3 contains 16 residues. Germline V gene data show CDR1 as SGHNT and CDR2 as YYREEE (reference sequence). CDR3 residues: CASSRGGGYPSYEQYF. The CDR3 DNA sequence: TGTGCCAGCAGCCGCGGGGGGGGCTACCCCTCCTACGAGCAGTACTTC.

CDR3 in amino acids: CASSSSGSSYNEQFF. The CDR3 DNA sequence: TGTGCCAGCAGTTCTAGCGGGTCCTCCTACAATGAGCAGTTCTTC. J is TRBJ2-1 and V is TRBV6-1; 8 positions match TRBD2. The length of the CDR3 is 15 residues. The V gene end was trimmed by 5 bases and the J gene end by 0 bases; junction bases not matched to a gene: 3. Germline lookup yields CDR1 MNHNS and CDR2 SASEGT.

The chain links TRBV30 to TRBJ1-1; D call uncertain. The V and J ends lost 4 bases and 10 bases respectively, with 16 bases between them. Looked up from germline, CDR1 is GTSNPN and CDR2 is SVGIG (reference sequence). The CDR3 is 12 amino acids. Here the CDR3 reads CAWKFAGYLAFF. Written as DNA, the CDR3 is TGTGCCTGGAAATTCGCCGGCTACCTAGCTTTCTTT.

The chain combines TRBV7-9 with TRBJ1-5; 7 positions agree with TRBD1. The CDR3 runs to 14 residues. Germline V gene data show CDR1 as SEHNR and CDR2 as FQNEAQ (reference sequence). The V segment lost 3 bases and the J segment 6 bases; nucleotides outside the gene matches: 5. As DNA, the CDR3 is TGTGCCAGCAGCTTGACAGGGCTGCCTCAGCCCCAGCATTTT. Translated, it gives CASSLTGLPQPQHF.

This sequence joins TRBV15 and TRBJ1-2; possible D gene TRBD1, 5 bases. Trimming removed 0 bases at V and 8 bases at J, with 7 bases between. The CDR3 consists of 12 residues. In germline, CDR1 is LNHNV, CDR2 YYDKDF (reference sequence). CDR3 protein: CATSRDEGGYTF. CDR3 bases: TGTGCCACCAGCAGAGATGAGGGGGGCTACACCTTC.

The chain employs TRBV5-5 and TRBJ2-1; 8 nucleotides agree with TRBD2. The V gene end was trimmed by 6 bases and the J gene end by 3 bases; junction bases not matched to a gene: 5. This CDR3 comprises 14 residues. Germline values: CDR1 SGHKS, CDR2 YYEKEE (reference sequence). The CDR3, as DNA: TGTGCCAGCATTCAGAGCGGGAGCTACAATGAGCAGTTCTTC. Encoded protein: CASIQSGSYNEQFF.

The chain has TRBV5-4 and TRBJ2-5, with 9 bases that match TRBD1. V was pared by 4 bases and J by 5 bases, with 3 bases of the junction left unmatched. CDR3 size: 13 residues. Germline V lookup: CDR1 SGHNT, CDR2 YYREEE (reference sequence). CDR3 sequence: CASSPDRGETQYF. DNA for the CDR3: TGTGCCAGCAGCCCGGACAGGGGTGAGACCCAGTACTTC.

The J gene is TRBJ2-7, the V gene TRBV9; 9 positions match TRBD1. Trimming removed 3 bases from V and 3 bases from J; junction bases left unmatched: 7. The germline V gene has CDR1 SGDLS and CDR2 YYNGEE. This CDR3 has 15 residues. The CDR3 loop is CASSGTGVGFYEQYF. In DNA form, the CDR3 reads TGTGCCAGCAGCGGGACAGGGGTTGGGTTCTACGAGCAGTACTTC.

This rearrangement joins TRBV7-3 to TRBJ1-1; D unclear. Trimming took 5 bases from V and 0 from J, leaving 10 bases between them. CDR1 is SGHTA and CDR2 is FQGTGA in the germline V gene. The CDR3 runs 14 residues. This CDR3 reads CASSPGPMNTEAFF. CDR3 bases: TGTGCCAGCAGCCCCGGACCCATGAACACTGAAGCTTTCTTT.